This is a list of T cell receptor beta chains from one sample in a study of regulatory T cells in long-lasting Graves disease. TCRdb redid the calling of the multiplex PCR reads with MiXCR, one entry per CDR3 protein. Altogether about 210,000 distinct CDR3 sequences are present, roughly a fifth being singletons, with the ten largest covering about 11%. These sequences were also reported in another study, on T cells in Graves' hyperthyroidism and ophthalmopathy.

Sequences were derived from peripheral blood mononuclear cells (PBMCs), sampled at new diagnosis, from a patient treated with antithyroid drugs. The receptor set was obtained from a woman aged 25-40 years with Graves disease. Each CDR3 is given with its conserved first and last residue. The D gene is left open where the match is weak. Clone size is not always given. Where it is, it says once, few, many or a class for expanded clones.

CASSPMGAGSNEKLFF TGTGCCAGCAGTCCCATGGGGGCAGGTAGTAATGAAAAACTGTTTTTT NA TRBJ1-4 TRBV6-1 many
CSARLVWGDYGYTF TGCAGTGCTCGGTTGGTGTGGGGAGACTATGGCTACACCTTC NA TRBJ1-2 TRBV20-1 many
CASSVISPLHF TGTGCCAGCAGCGTTATTTCACCCCTCCACTTT NA TRBJ1-6 TRBV2 many
CASLRDTETQYF TGTGCCAGCCTCCGGGACACGGAGACCCAGTACTTC NA TRBJ2-5 TRBV2 many
CASSPWGLAGEETQYF TGTGCCAGCAGCCCCTGGGGACTAGCGGGAGAAGAGACCCAGTACTTC TRBD2 TRBJ2-5 TRBV3-1 many
CASKQGLSSYYEQLF TGCGCCAGCAAACAGGGGCTTAGCTCCTACTATGAGCAGTTGTTC TRBD1 TRBJ2-1 TRBV5-1 NA
CASSPSEKLNYGYTF TGTGCCAGCTCACCGTCGGAGAAACTTAACTATGGCTACACCTTC NA TRBJ1-2 TRBV18 NA
CASSKTENTEAFF TGTGCCAGCTCTAAGACAGAGAACACTGAAGCTTTCTTT NA TRBJ1-1 TRBV18 NA
CASSLAAAGSFAGELFF TGTGCCAGCAGCTTAGCGGCGGCAGGGAGTTTCGCCGGGGAGCTGTTTTTT NA TRBJ2-2 TRBV11-1 NA
CSVEGGMSTEAFF TGCAGCGTTGAGGGAGGGATGAGCACTGAAGCTTTCTTT NA TRBJ1-1 TRBV29-1 NA
CASSIDPGQRTQYF TGTGCCAGTAGTATAGACCCGGGACAGCGGACCCAGTACTTC TRBD1 TRBJ2-5 TRBV19 many
CASSLIWTSGRGGEQFF TGTGCCAGCAGTCTCATCTGGACTAGCGGGAGGGGAGGTGAGCAGTTCTTC TRBD2 TRBJ2-1 TRBV28 many
CASSRSGTGGFQYGYTF TGTGCCAGCAGCAGAAGCGGGACAGGGGGCTTTCAATATGGCTACACCTTC TRBD1 TRBJ1-2 TRBV7-8 NA
CAWTSGSGYDEQFF TGTGCCTGGACGAGCGGGAGTGGTTACGATGAGCAGTTCTTC TRBD2 TRBJ2-1 TRBV30 many
CASSYQQGGQPQHF TGTGCCAGCAGTTACCAGCAGGGCGGTCAGCCCCAGCATTTT NA TRBJ1-5 TRBV6-2/TRBV6-3 many
CASRSGTELRSYEQYF TGCGCCAGCAGGTCCGGGACAGAGCTTAGATCCTACGAGCAGTACTTC TRBD1 TRBJ2-7 TRBV5-1 few
CASSSGEVRETQYF TGTGCCAGCAGTTCAGGGGAGGTTAGGGAGACCCAGTACTTC NA TRBJ2-5 TRBV2 many
CASSEAGGSPLHF TGTGCCAGCAGTGAAGCGGGGGGCTCACCCCTCCACTTT NA TRBJ1-6 TRBV12-3/TRBV12-4 NA
CATSRDLRGHEKLFF TGTGCCACCAGCAGGGACCTCAGGGGTCATGAAAAACTGTTTTTT NA TRBJ1-4 TRBV15 many
CASSPIPPYEQYF TGTGCCAGCAGTCCCATACCCCCCTACGAGCAGTACTTC NA TRBJ2-7 TRBV28 many
CASSAGTNYGYTF TGTGCCAGCAGTGCCGGGACAAACTATGGCTACACCTTC NA TRBJ1-2 TRBV6-1 many
CASSQIGQAPYEQYF TGCGCCAGCAGCCAAATAGGACAGGCCCCTTACGAGCAGTACTTC TRBD1 TRBJ2-7 TRBV4-1 NA
CASTEPGKGGYTF TGTGCCAGCACAGAGCCAGGGAAAGGGGGCTACACCTTC NA TRBJ1-2 TRBV6-2/TRBV6-3 few
CASSIGPGELFF TGTGCCAGCAGCATCGGTCCCGGGGAGCTGTTTTTT NA TRBJ2-2 TRBV7-9 many
CAWWQGSTGELFF TGTGCCTGGTGGCAGGGGAGCACCGGGGAGCTGTTTTTT NA TRBJ2-2 TRBV30 many
CSVEDLERRGVVFF TGCAGCGTTGAAGACCTGGAGAGACGAGGAGTGGTGTTTTTT NA TRBJ1-4 TRBV29-1 many
CASSLTGTAIYEQYF TGTGCCAGTAGTCTGACCGGGACAGCCATTTACGAGCAGTACTTC TRBD1 TRBJ2-7 TRBV19 NA
CATKPHTGEGSPLHF TGTGCCACTAAACCACATACAGGGGAAGGTTCACCCCTCCACTTT TRBD1 TRBJ1-6 TRBV19 many
CASSLSRGATEAFF TGTGCCAGCAGTTTGTCCAGGGGTGCGACTGAAGCTTTCTTT NA TRBJ1-1 TRBV27 many
CASSLGTGLFF TGTGCCAGCAGCCTGGGTACAGGACTGTTTTTT NA TRBJ1-4 TRBV5-6 NA
CASSPSGTNYYEQYF TGTGCCAGCTCACCCTCCGGGACAAACTACTACGAGCAGTACTTC NA TRBJ2-7 TRBV18 many
CASSLLGEYGYTF TGTGCCAGCAGTCTACTAGGGGAGTATGGCTACACCTTC NA TRBJ1-2 TRBV28 many